This entry lists 10 T cell receptor beta chains sequenced from one sample in a study of T cells in women clearing cervical HPV infection. The protocol was immunoSEQ multiplex PCR, while the TCRdb copy is restricted to in-frame clones and leaves out a portion. The table lists over 30,000 clones. The sequenced material came from blood buffy coat. These receptors were collected from a woman between 18 and 75 years old with a cervical HPV16 infection that either progressed to CIN3+ or cleared (not recorded which).

For this clone: The read stops 3 residues short of the end of the CDR3; the missing end is completed from the germline J gene. The rearrangement links TRBV5-1 to TRBJ1-6; D is uncertain. The CDR3 runs to 14 residues. V was pared by 0 bases and J by 8 bases, with 9 bases between. The germline V gene has CDR1 SGHRS and CDR2 YFSETQ. Partial CDR3 DNA: TGCGCCAGCAGCTTGGGCATCTTAGATTCACCC. As protein: CASSLGILDSP. From start to end, the CDR3 is CASSLGILDSPLHF.

Regarding this clone: The CDR3 end lies 3 residues beyond the end of the read and is filled in from the germline J gene. V usage is TRBV2 and J usage is TRBJ2-3; TRBD2 is a possible D gene (5 bases). Germline assignment: CDR1 SNHLY and CDR2 FYNNEI. There are 12 residues in the CDR3. V lost 5 bases, J lost 8 bases, and 11 bases lay in between. The CDR3: CASSPGEPTQYF. The CDR3 DNA, read in part, is TGTGCCAGCAGTCCCGGGGAGCCTACG.

With respect to this clone: The read finishes 3 residues shy of the CDR3 end, and the germline J gene is used to complete it. The rearrangement joins TRBV7-9 to TRBJ1-6; weak D call: TRBD1 (6 bases). V lost 4 bases and J lost 12, with 16 bases in between. Germline V lookup: CDR1 SEHNR, CDR2 FQNEAQ (reference sequence). This CDR3 has 14 amino acids. Partial CDR3 DNA: TGTGCCAGCAGCTCTTCGGCAGGGGTCGAACCC. Translating gives CASSSSAGVEP. In full, the CDR3 is CASSSSAGVEPLHF.

To note about this clone: The CDR3 extends 3 residues past the end of the read, so its final part is completed from the germline J gene. The V and J genes are TRBV5-1 and TRBJ2-5; 7 positions match TRBD1. V gave up 4 bases and J gave up 4 bases; unmatched junction bases: 7. The CDR3 sequence is 14 residues long. Per germline, CDR1 SGHRS and CDR2 YFSETQ. The CDR3 bases that were read are TGCGCCAGCAGCGTGAGGGCAGGGGGAGAGACC. Translation: CASSVRAGGET. The whole CDR3 sequence reads CASSVRAGGETQYF.

Turning to this clone: The CDR3 end falls 3 residues outside the read, so it is completed with the germline J gene. The rearrangement joins TRBV20-1 to TRBJ1-2; D remains unclear. The V end lost 6 bases, the J end lost 7 bases, and 21 bases lay between the germline ends. The CDR3 spans 14 residues. Germline V gene data show CDR1 as DFQATT and CDR2 as SNEGSKA (reference sequence). CDR3 DNA (partial): TGCAGTGCCAAAAAAACCCTTTCGACTAGTGGC. This encodes CSAKKTLSTSG. Given in full, the CDR3 is CSAKKTLSTSGYTF.

Turning to this clone: The read comes to an end 3 residues before the CDR3 does, leaving the germline J gene to fill in the end. This chain links TRBV28 with TRBJ2-7, with TRBD2 identical over 8 bases. The CDR3 is 15 residues long. Germline V gene lookup returns CDR1 MDHEN and CDR2 SYDVKM. Germline trimming cut 6 bases from V and 0 bases from J; bases unmatched to any gene: 7. The covered CDR3 bases are TGTGCCAGCAGGATACTAGCGGAGAGCTCCTACGAG. Translated: CASRILAESSYE. The entire CDR3 protein is CASRILAESSYEQYF.

On this clone itself: The CDR3 end is not reached by the read, which stops 3 residues before it; the germline J gene fills it in. This rearrangement joins TRBV7-3 to TRBJ2-5, with 8 bases fitting TRBD2. V gave up 8 bases and J gave up 5 bases; unmatched junction bases: 16. The length of the CDR3 is 16 residues. Germline V gene data show CDR1 as SGHTA and CDR2 as FQGTGA. CDR3 bases read: TGTGCCAGCGGCTCATCAAGCGGGAGTGGGGGGGAGACC. This codes for CASGSSSGSGGET. The whole CDR3 reads CASGSSSGSGGETQYF.

As to this clone: The CDR3 extends 3 residues past the end of the read, so its final part is completed from the germline J gene. The chain couples TRBV2 to TRBJ1-2; tentatively, D is TRBD1 (6 bases). The CDR3 is made up of 14 amino acids. Trimming removed 1 base at V and 4 bases at J, with 10 bases between. Germline CDR1 reads SNHLY; CDR2 reads FYNNEI. The covered CDR3 bases are TGTGCCAGCAGTGAAGAAGGACAGATCTATGGC. Translating gives CASSEEGQIYG. The whole CDR3 region reads CASSEEGQIYGYTF.

Comment on this clone: Coverage ceases 3 residues before the CDR3 finishes, and the germline J gene fills in the end. The gene calls are TRBV5-1 and TRBJ2-1; 11 nucleotides line up with TRBD2. J was trimmed by 7 bases and V by 6 bases; bases with no gene match: 6. Germline V gene data show CDR1 as SGHRS and CDR2 as YFSETQ. This CDR3 is 14 amino acids long. The CDR3 protein is CASNSGGAGNEQFF. CDR3 DNA, as far as it was read: TGCGCCAGCAATAGCGGGGGGGCCGGGAATGAG. The full variable domain, with the rest looked up from reference TRBV5-1 and TRBJ2-1, is KAGVTQTPRYLIKTRGQQVTLSCSPISGHRSVSWYQQTPGQGLQFLFEYFSETQRNKGNFPGRFSGRQFSNSRSEMNVSTLELGDSALYLCASNSGGAGNEQFFGPGTRLTVL.

To note about this clone: The CDR3 is cut off 3 residues early in the read; its end comes from the germline J gene. The chain recombines TRBV2 with TRBJ1-6; weak D call: TRBD1 (6 bases). The germline CDR1 and CDR2 sequences are SNHLY and FYNNEI. The CDR3 runs to 17 residues. V lost 4 bases to trimming and J lost 0 bases, with 13 bases between them. The CDR3 sequence is CASSVAGASSYNSPLHF. The CDR3 bases that were read are TGTGCCAGCAGTGTTGCAGGGGCTAGCTCCTATAATTCACCC.